The count of the clone carrying this TCR beta chain is one. The antigen is undetermined. The junction does not match germline at one end; this may be a read error. Some clones are missing from TCRdb's copy, which holds only in-frame ones; the method was immunoSEQ multiplex PCR. Here the sample spans some 130,000 clones, roughly 75% being singletons. The CDR3 is made up of 16 amino acids. From germline, CDR1 is SSHAT and CDR2 FNYEAQ (reference sequence). This sample was taken from a study of a mutant IDH1 vaccine in newly diagnosed glioma. Study details: Most had both radiotherapy and temozolomide beforehand; others had only one.

Described time point: week 11, during vaccination. In every dose of vaccine, 300 ug of mutant IDH1 20-mer peptide was given alongside topical imiquimod. Sequencing was performed on PBMCs, taken from a glioma patient whose treatment included an IDH1 peptide vaccine. The clonotype was recovered from a man aged 35-49 years with glioma. The chain employs TRBV7-7 and TRBJ2-5; TRBD1 agrees at 7 bases. In nucleotides, the CDR3 is TGTGCTAGCAGCTTATGGGAACAGGGGTTGGAGGAGACCCAGTACTTC. Amino acids: CASSLWEQGLEETQYF.